Each of the 10 T cell receptor beta chains below was sequenced from the same sample in a study of T cell responses to AZD1222 COVID-19 vaccine. The method was immunoSEQ multiplex PCR; TCRdb's version includes in-frame clones alone and lacks a portion of them. In the table there are 150,000 to 200,000 clones, approximately 92% of which are singletons. The sequences come from peripheral blood, collected on day 0 of AZD1222 vaccination. The receptors derive from an adult in good health.

V and J are TRBV5-1 and TRBJ1-2, with 7 bases identical to TRBD1. CDR1 and CDR2 (germline): SGHRS, YFSETQ. Unmatched junction bases numbered 2, after V lost 4 bases and J lost 2 bases. The CDR3 totals 13 residues. The CDR3 reads CASSPGQNYGYTF. CDR3 DNA: TGCGCCAGCAGCCCGGGACAGAACTATGGCTACACCTTC. Variable domain in full (rest from reference TRBV5-1 and TRBJ1-2): KAGVTQTPRYLIKTRGQQVTLSCSPISGHRSVSWYQQTPGQGLQFLFEYFSETQRNKGNFPGRFSGRQFSNSRSEMNVSTLELGDSALYLCASSPGQNYGYTFGSGTRLTVV.

This chain uses TRBV7-8 with TRBJ1-5, with no clear D. Deletions cut 1 base from V and 0 bases from J, with 7 bases between. CDR1 is SGHVS and CDR2 is FQNEAQ in the germline V gene. This CDR3 has 15 residues. The CDR3 DNA sequence: TGTGCCAGCAGCTTAGACATTTATAGCAATCAGCCCCAGCATTTT. Protein: CASSLDIYSNQPQHF.

This clone was detected only once. This chain joins TRBV24-1 and TRBJ2-1, with 12 positions matching TRBD2. V was pared by 2 bases and J by 6 bases, with 1 base of the junction left unmatched. Per the germline V gene, CDR1 is KGHDR and CDR2 is SFDVKD. This CDR3 has 15 amino acids. Here the CDR3 DNA reads TGTGCCACCAGTGATTGGACTAGCGGGGTCAATGAGCAGTTCTTC. It codes for CATSDWTSGVNEQFF.

The rearrangement joins TRBV29-1 to TRBJ1-1; tentative D call: TRBD1 (5 bases). Germline CDR1 reads SQVTM; CDR2 reads ANQGSEA. This CDR3 contains 15 residues. V was pared by 6 bases and J by 1 base, with 18 bases between. CDR3 amino acids: CSVRAFFTQNTEAFF. Here the CDR3 DNA reads TGCAGCGTCAGGGCCTTCTTTACCCAGAACACTGAAGCTTTCTTT.

The rearrangement joins TRBV18 to TRBJ1-5, with a possible D match to TRBD1 (5 bases). Germline V gene sequence: CDR1 KGHSH, CDR2 LQKENI. Trimming took 2 bases from V and 7 from J, leaving 12 bases between them. The length of the CDR3 is 14 residues. This CDR3 is CASSPGALGQPQHF. The CDR3 region has the DNA TGTGCCAGCTCACCAGGGGCACTAGGCCAGCCCCAGCATTTT.

The chain uses TRBV29-1 and TRBJ1-1, with D possibly matching TRBD1 (6 bases). The CDR3 covers 13 residues. Germline V gene sequence: CDR1 SQVTM, CDR2 ANQGSEA. The V end was cut by 4 bases, the J end by 1 base, with 10 bases between. The CDR3 coding sequence is TGCAGCGTTGTAGGACAGTCGAACACTGAAGCTTTCTTT. It translates to CSVVGQSNTEAFF.

The chain joins TRBV5-5 to TRBJ2-2; tentative D call: TRBD2 (5 bases). The CDR3 spans 15 residues. V was pared by 0 bases and J by 1 base, with 7 bases between. In germline, CDR1 is SGHKS, CDR2 YYEKEE (reference sequence). CDR3 in DNA: TGTGCCAGCAGCTTGGGACGGGGGAACACCGGGGAGCTGTTTTTT. It is translated as CASSLGRGNTGELFF.

The chain employs TRBV7-2 and TRBJ2-5; the D is unclear. Trimming took off 4 bases at V and 5 bases at J, with 14 bases between the two ends. Germline V gene data show CDR1 as SGHTA and CDR2 as FQGNSA. The CDR3 sequence is 14 residues long. This CDR3 reads CASSWAAGSETQYF. CDR3 DNA: TGTGCCAGCAGCTGGGCGGCAGGTTCGGAGACCCAGTACTTC. Looking up the rest from reference TRBV7-2 and TRBJ2-5 gives the full variable domain: GAGVSQSPSNKVTEKGKDVELRCDPISGHTALYWYRQSLGQGLEFLIYFQGNSAPDKSGLPSDRFSAERTGGSVSTLTIQRTQQEDSAVYLCASSWAAGSETQYFGPGTRLLVL.

The chain uses TRBV9 and TRBJ1-2; D is perhaps TRBD1 (6 bases). The CDR3 sequence is 14 residues long. Trimming cost V 6 bases and J 4 bases, with 16 bases left between them. Germline CDR1 SGDLS, CDR2 YYNGEE. CDR3 sequence reads: CASNTDRPGYGYTF. The DNA of the CDR3 is TGTGCCAGCAACACGGACAGACCTGGCTATGGCTACACCTTC.

The chain employs TRBV6-5 and TRBJ1-1, with 10 nucleotides matching TRBD1. This CDR3 is 14 amino acids long. In germline, CDR1 is MNHEY, CDR2 SVGAGI. V dropped 4 bases and J dropped 5; count of bases not matched to a gene: 4. CDR3 sequence: CASSLTGGSTEAFF. CDR3 nucleotide sequence: TGTGCCAGCAGTTTGACAGGGGGCAGTACTGAAGCTTTCTTT.